The 21 T cell receptor beta chains below come from one sample, sequenced in a study of cytotoxic CD8 clonotypes in ibrutinib-treated CLL. TCRdb keeps only in-frame clones here, not all; method: immunoSEQ multiplex PCR. The sample lists about 160,000 clones, more than 65% occurring once. Sequencing used PBMCs, obtained after 12 months of ibrutinib treatment. These receptors came from a human donor with chronic lymphocytic leukemia.

This clone was counted a few times. The CDR3 nucleotides read TGTGCCAGCAGCCAGGGGCGGGAGGTCTCCTACAATGAGCAGTTCTTC. As protein: CASSQGREVSYNEQFF. The chain carries TRBV4-2 and TRBJ2-1, with 8 nucleotides matching TRBD2. This CDR3 region has 16 residues. With 3 bases clipped from V and 0 bases from J, the junction kept 4 bases outside the gene matches. Germline-derived CDR1 and CDR2 are LGHNA and YNFKEQ.

This rearrangement joins TRBV7-9 to TRBJ1-1; D is unresolved. This CDR3 comprises 13 residues. The V gene's germline CDR1 is SEHNR and CDR2 FQNEAQ (reference sequence). V was clipped by 2 bases and J by 3 bases, with 7 bases between them. The CDR3 nucleotides read TGTGCCAGCAGCTTATTCCCGCACACTGAAGCTTTCTTT. Translation: CASSLFPHTEAFF.

A remark on this clone: The CDR3 end shows no conserved phenylalanine or tryptophan, and so a read error is likely. The CDR3 bases are TGTGCCAGCAGTTTTCGAGAAGCGGGGGGGCGGGATACGCAGTATTTG. Protein sequence: CASSFREAGGRDTQYL. The V and J genes are TRBV27 and TRBJ2-3, with 10 bases fitting TRBD2. After removal of 3 bases from V and 6 bases from J, the junction contained 9 bases not matched to a gene. The germline V gene encodes CDR1 MNHEY and CDR2 SMNVEV (reference sequence). This CDR3 contains 16 residues.

The chain has TRBV6-5 and TRBJ2-7; a weak D match, TRBD2 (5 bases). The length of the CDR3 is 15 residues. From germline, CDR1 is MNHEY and CDR2 SVGAGI. The germline V and J ends were trimmed by 2 bases and 4 bases, with 15 bases remaining between them. CDR3 in DNA: TGTGCCAGCAGTTACGAGCGGAACCTTGAGTACGAGCAGTACTTC. It specifies CASSYERNLEYEQYF.

The J gene is TRBJ2-2, the V gene TRBV29-1; D remains unclear. The germline CDR1 and CDR2 sequences are SQVTM and ANQGSEA. CDR3 length equals 11 residues. Trimming left V 4 bases short and J 3 bases short, with 3 bases between. CDR3 in amino acids: CSVGYTGELFF. The CDR3 nucleotides are TGCAGCGTTGGATACACCGGGGAGCTGTTTTTT.

V gene TRBV18 combines with J gene TRBJ2-5, with no clear D. This CDR3 has 12 residues. Germline V gene data show CDR1 as KGHSH and CDR2 as LQKENI. The ends were cut back, 0 bases at V and 7 bases at J, with 6 bases in the middle. CDR3 amino acids: CASSPPPGTQYF. The CDR3 DNA follows: TGTGCCAGCTCACCACCTCCGGGGACCCAGTACTTC.

The chain couples TRBV9 to TRBJ2-7, with D uncertain. The CDR3 extends over 14 amino acids. V shed 3 bases and J shed 5 bases, with 15 bases lying between them. CDR1 is SGDLS and CDR2 is YYNGEE in the germline V gene. The CDR3 loop is CASSEPSPWDEQYF. CDR3 in DNA: TGTGCCAGCAGCGAGCCGAGCCCTTGGGACGAGCAGTACTTC.

The chain joins TRBV18 to TRBJ1-3; 10 bases agree with TRBD1. This CDR3 is 17 amino acids long. Germline CDR1 and CDR2: KGHSH and LQKENI. Trimming removed 0 bases from V and 4 bases from J; junction bases left unmatched: 6. The CDR3 region is CASSPPSGQGNGNTIYF. The DNA for the CDR3 is TGTGCCAGCTCACCACCGTCGGGACAGGGGAACGGAAACACCATATATTTT.

The V call is TRBV7-2, the J call TRBJ2-5, with D perhaps matching TRBD2 (6 bases). The CDR3 has 14 amino acids. Germline assignment: CDR1 SGHTA and CDR2 FQGNSA. V shed 1 base and J shed 5 bases, with 11 bases lying between them. The CDR3 DNA reads TGTGCCAGCAGCTTAGGGGCCCTAGCGGAGACCCAGTACTTC. Its translation is CASSLGALAETQYF.

The V call is TRBV6-5, the J call TRBJ2-7; TRBD2 matches 9 bases. Germline assignment: CDR1 MNHEY and CDR2 SVGAGI. With V trimmed by 2 bases and J by 6 bases, 2 bases remained unmatched. This CDR3 has 13 residues. Written as DNA, the CDR3 is TGTGCCAGCAGTTACGGGACTAGCATCGAGCAGTACTTC. Residues: CASSYGTSIEQYF.

Comments on this clone: Other DNA sequences in the same sample also yield this CDR3. The chain recombines TRBV7-7 with TRBJ1-1; D gene unclear. V lost 2 bases to trimming and J lost 2 bases, with 6 bases between them. In germline, CDR1 is SSHAT, CDR2 FNYEAQ (reference sequence). CDR3 length equals 13 residues. The CDR3 loop is CASSLTENTEAFF. CDR3 bases: TGTGCCAGCAGCTTAACAGAAAACACTGAAGCTTTCTTT.

The chain joins TRBV30 to TRBJ2-7; D might be TRBD1 (5 bases). CDR1 GTSNPN and CDR2 SVGIG come from the germline V gene (reference sequence). The germline V and J ends were trimmed by 5 bases and 0 bases, with 14 bases remaining between them. The CDR3 has 14 residues. The chain's CDR3 is CAWQRQFVSYEQYF. The CDR3 nucleotides are TGTGCCTGGCAACGACAGTTCGTCTCCTACGAGCAGTACTTC.

This chain joins TRBV4-1 and TRBJ1-6; 7 nucleotides agree with TRBD1. This CDR3 contains 18 residues. The junction had 5 bases not matched to a gene; V was cut back by 0 bases and J by 0 bases. Germline CDR1 is MGHRA and CDR2 is YSYEKL. The CDR3 region has the DNA TGCGCCAGCAGCCAAGAACCGGACAGGAGCTCCTATAATTCACCCCTCCACTTT. It specifies CASSQEPDRSSYNSPLHF.

This clone was recorded only once. The rearrangement uses TRBV6-1 and TRBJ2-2; TRBD2 aligns across 8 bases. The CDR3 runs to 16 residues. The germline V gene encodes CDR1 MNHNS and CDR2 SASEGT. The V and J ends lost 4 bases and 4 bases, in that order; junction bases with no gene match: 8. The CDR3 reads CASSGQRERSTGELFF. CDR3 sequence (DNA): TGTGCCAGCAGTGGACAGCGGGAGAGGAGCACCGGGGAGCTGTTTTTT.

The CDR3 sequence: CASSPKAGTGVSSYNEQFF. Written as DNA, the CDR3 is TGCGCCAGCAGCCCAAAAGCGGGGACTGGGGTCAGCTCCTACAATGAGCAGTTCTTC. This chain uses TRBV4-1 with TRBJ2-1, with 7 positions matching TRBD2. CDR1 and CDR2 (germline): MGHRA, YSYEKL. This CDR3 spans 19 amino acids. Trimming at V came to 4 bases and at J to 0 bases, leaving 15 bases not matched to a gene.

The rearrangement uses TRBV7-9 and TRBJ1-5; TRBD1 might be the D (6 bases). This CDR3 has 15 amino acids. Per the germline V gene, CDR1 is SEHNR and CDR2 is FQNEAQ (reference sequence). Trimming pared 1 base from V and 3 bases from J, leaving 10 bases between. CDR3 DNA sequence: TGTGCCAGCAGCTTAGATGGGGGCCCCAATCAGCCCCAGCATTTT. Its translation: CASSLDGGPNQPQHF.

The chain couples TRBV19 to TRBJ1-1; D is perhaps TRBD1 (5 bases). There are 18 residues in the CDR3. Deletions cut 2 bases from V and 0 bases from J, with 19 bases between. Germline V lookup: CDR1 LNHDA, CDR2 SQIVND (reference sequence). Here the CDR3 DNA reads TGTGCCAGTAGTATAAAGGGGCGACTTGGGAGCCTGAACACTGAAGCTTTCTTT. It yields the protein CASSIKGRLGSLNTEAFF.

The chain has TRBV10-3 and TRBJ2-7; D is uncertain. CDR3 size: 13 residues. Germline values: CDR1 ENHRY, CDR2 SYGVKD. Deletions cut 6 bases from V and 3 bases from J, with 12 bases between. The DNA for the CDR3 is TGTGCCATCAGCGTCGACACCCTCTACGAGCAGTACTTC. It translates to CAISVDTLYEQYF.

This chain links TRBV18 with TRBJ1-1, with D maybe TRBD1 (6 bases). Trimming took off 9 bases at V and 6 bases at J, with 11 bases between the two ends. Germline CDR1 and CDR2: KGHSH and LQKENI. The CDR3 runs to 11 residues. Here the CDR3 reads CASKGGAEAFF. CDR3 coding DNA: TGTGCCAGTAAGGGGGGGGCTGAAGCTTTCTTT.

The chain recombines TRBV6-5 with TRBJ2-1; D gene ambiguous. Germline CDR1 MNHEY, CDR2 SVGAGI. The CDR3 sequence is 14 residues long. Trimming left V 6 bases short and J 7 bases short, with 16 bases between. The CDR3 sequence: CASRKDLIPNEQFF. The CDR3 coding sequence is TGTGCCAGCAGGAAAGACCTCATCCCAAATGAGCAGTTCTTC.

This clone was counted ten times or more. CDR3 residues: CSVSQEGIYTF. Written as DNA, the CDR3 is TGCAGTGTATCGCAGGAGGGGATCTACACCTTC. The chain carries TRBV20-1 and TRBJ1-2; D may be TRBD1 (5 bases). There are 11 residues in the CDR3. The germline V and J ends were trimmed by 7 bases and 10 bases, with 16 bases remaining between them. Germline CDR1 is DFQATT and CDR2 is SNEGSKA (reference sequence).